A single sample gave rise to the 5 T cell receptor beta chains below, sequenced in a study of T cell repertoires in cytomegalovirus infection. Their specific antigens are unknown. One entry per CDR3 protein, called by TCRdb with MiXCR from the reads. This table holds just over 450,000 distinct CDR3 sequences, roughly 43% found once. The sample in question was cultured PBMCs, obtained from culture after CMV antigen stimulation. The origin of the receptors is a human donor in good health (CMV status not recorded). Some clones in this sample may be carry-over from other donors' samples.

Written as DNA, the CDR3 is TGTGCCAGCAGCTTAGATCTGGGTAGCTCCTACAATGAGCAGTTCTTC. This sequence encodes CASSLDLGSSYNEQFF. The V call is TRBV7-2, the J call TRBJ2-1; no firm D call. Trimming took off 1 base at V and 0 bases at J, with 10 bases between the two ends. The length of the CDR3 is 16 residues. Germline V gene data show CDR1 as SGHTA and CDR2 as FQGNSA. Together with reference TRBV7-2 and TRBJ2-1, the CDR3 gives the full variable domain: GAGVSQSPSNKVTEKGKDVELRCDPISGHTALYWYRQSLGQGLEFLIYFQGNSAPDKSGLPSDRFSAERTGGSVSTLTIQRTQQEDSAVYLCASSLDLGSSYNEQFFGPGTRLTVL.

The CDR3 DNA is TGTGCTAGTCGCGGCCGCACAGATACGCAGTATTTT. It is translated as CASRGRTDTQYF. The chain has TRBV6-2 or TRBV6-3 and TRBJ2-3; D not certain. The CDR3 runs 12 residues. Germline CDR1 MNHEY, CDR2 SVGEGT.

For this clonotype: An end of the junction differs from the germline gene, which may be a read error. This chain joins TRBV7-9 and TRBJ2-1; 7 positions match TRBD2. The germline CDR1 and CDR2 sequences are SEHNR and FQNEAQ (reference sequence). The length of the CDR3 is 14 residues. The CDR3 DNA sequence: TGTGCCAGCACCTTAGCGGGTACCGGCAATGAGCAGTTCTTC. Its protein product is CASTLAGTGNEQFF.

V is TRBV6-1 and J is TRBJ2-7, with D possibly TRBD1 on 5 matching bases. Deletions cut 5 bases from V and 6 bases from J, with 11 bases between. Germline V gene sequence: CDR1 MNHNS, CDR2 SASEGT. This CDR3 has 12 residues. The CDR3 region is CASSSGPSEQYF. Here the CDR3 DNA reads TGTGCCAGCAGTTCAGGGCCCTCCGAGCAGTACTTC.

The gene calls are TRBV7-2 and TRBJ1-2, with D possibly being TRBD1 (5 bases). V lost 3 bases and J 5 bases, leaving 13 bases between the germline ends. The germline gives CDR1 SGHTA, CDR2 FQGNSA. The CDR3 covers 14 residues. The CDR3 loop is CASSFRRGEYGYTF. In DNA form, the CDR3 reads TGTGCCAGCAGCTTCCGTAGGGGCGAGTATGGCTACACCTTC.